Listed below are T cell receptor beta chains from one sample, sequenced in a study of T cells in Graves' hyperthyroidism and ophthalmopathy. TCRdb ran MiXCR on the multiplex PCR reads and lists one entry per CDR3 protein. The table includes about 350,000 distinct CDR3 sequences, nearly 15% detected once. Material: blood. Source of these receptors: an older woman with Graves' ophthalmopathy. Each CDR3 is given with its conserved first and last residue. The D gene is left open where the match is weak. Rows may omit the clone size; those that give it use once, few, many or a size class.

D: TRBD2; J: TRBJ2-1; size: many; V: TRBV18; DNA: TGTGCCAGCTCAACCGGGACTAGCGTCTGGTACAATGAGCAGTTCTTC; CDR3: CASSTGTSVWYNEQFF
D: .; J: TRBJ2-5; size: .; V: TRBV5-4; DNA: TGTGCCAGCAGGGACCGGGACAACCAAGAGACCCAGTACTTC; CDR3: CASRDRDNQETQYF
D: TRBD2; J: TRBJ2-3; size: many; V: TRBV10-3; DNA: TGTGCCATCAGCTCTACTAGCGGGCGGGATACGCAGTATTTT; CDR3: CAISSTSGRDTQYF
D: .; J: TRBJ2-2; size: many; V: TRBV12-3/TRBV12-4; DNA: TGTGCCAGCAGTTTATCGGGGGACACCGGGGAGCTGTTTTTT; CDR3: CASSLSGDTGELFF
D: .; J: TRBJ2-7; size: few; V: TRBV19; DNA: TGTGCCAGTAGTACCGACCGGAGAGGCTACTTCGCCGAGCAGTACTTC; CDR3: CASSTDRRGYFAEQYF
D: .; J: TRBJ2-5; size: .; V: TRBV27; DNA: TGTGCCAGCAGTTTATTGGGACAGGCGGGAGGGACCCAGTACTTC; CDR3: CASSLLGQAGGTQYF
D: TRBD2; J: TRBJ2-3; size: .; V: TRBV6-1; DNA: TGTGCCAGCAGTGAAATACGGACTAGGCTAGATCATACGCAGTATTTT; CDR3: CASSEIRTRLDHTQYF
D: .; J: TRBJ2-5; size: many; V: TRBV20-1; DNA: TGCAGTGCTAGGAGAGGGTTTCCCGGGAGCTGGGAGACCCAGTACTTC; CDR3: CSARRGFPGSWETQYF
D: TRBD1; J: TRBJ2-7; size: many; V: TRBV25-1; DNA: TGTGCCAGCAGTGCTCAACGGGGTAACAGGGGGGCCTACGAGCAGTACTTC; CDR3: CASSAQRGNRGAYEQYF
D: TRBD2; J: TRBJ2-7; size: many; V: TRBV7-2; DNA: TGTGCCAGCAGCCCCGGGGGGAGCTCCTACGAGCAGTACTTC; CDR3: CASSPGGSSYEQYF
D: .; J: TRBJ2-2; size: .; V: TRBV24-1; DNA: TGTGCCACCAGTGTTGGCTGGGCGAACACCGGGGAGCTGTTTTTT; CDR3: CATSVGWANTGELFF
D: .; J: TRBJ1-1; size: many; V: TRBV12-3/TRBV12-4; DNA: TGTGCCAGCAGTTTAGCGGCCCGATCACTTCGGGAAGCTTTCTTT; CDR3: CASSLAARSLREAFF
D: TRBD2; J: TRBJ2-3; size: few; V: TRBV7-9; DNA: TGTGCCAGTATAGGCGGCGGGAGCTTCACAGATACGCAGTATTTT; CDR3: CASIGGGSFTDTQYF
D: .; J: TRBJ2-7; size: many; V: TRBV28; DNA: TGTGCCAGCAGTTTGGGCAGTCCCAACGAGCAGTACTTC; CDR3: CASSLGSPNEQYF
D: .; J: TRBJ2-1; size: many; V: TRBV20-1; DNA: TGCAGTGCTAGGGGGGACTCCTACAATGAGCAGTTCTTC; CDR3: CSARGDSYNEQFF
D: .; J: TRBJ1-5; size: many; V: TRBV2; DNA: TGTGCCAGCAGTGGAGGGGGTAGGGATCAGCCCCAGCATTTT; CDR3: CASSGGGRDQPQHF
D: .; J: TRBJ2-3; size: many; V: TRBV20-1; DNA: TGCAGTGCTAGTCCGGAATTCGGGGATACGCAGTATTTT; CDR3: CSASPEFGDTQYF
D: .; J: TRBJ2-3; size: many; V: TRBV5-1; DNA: TGCGCCAGCAGCGCCGGGACATCCCGCGATACGCAGTATTTT; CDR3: CASSAGTSRDTQYF
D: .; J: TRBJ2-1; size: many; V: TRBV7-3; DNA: TGTGCCAGCAGCGCCTATAGCGGCAATGAGCAGTTCTTC; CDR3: CASSAYSGNEQFF
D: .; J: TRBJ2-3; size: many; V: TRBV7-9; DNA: TGTGCCAGCAGCTTTCACACAGATACGCAGTATTTT; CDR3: CASSFHTDTQYF
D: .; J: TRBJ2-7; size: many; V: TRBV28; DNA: TGTGCCAGCAGTTTTAGGACACCCCAGGGGCGCGGGCAGTACTTC; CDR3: CASSFRTPQGRGQYF
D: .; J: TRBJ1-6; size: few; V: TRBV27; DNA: TGTGCCAGCAGTTTATCAATGGGTTCGACAGCGTCCTATAATTCACCCCTCCACTTT; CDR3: CASSLSMGSTASYNSPLHF
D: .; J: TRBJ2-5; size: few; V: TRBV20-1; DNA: TGCAGTGCTAGAGGTGACGGGAGAACCCAAGAGACCCAGTACTTC; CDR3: CSARGDGRTQETQYF
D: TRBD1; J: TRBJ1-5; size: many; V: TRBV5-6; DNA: TGTGCCAGCAGCTTGTGGGACAGGGACAATCAGCCCCAGCATTTT; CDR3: CASSLWDRDNQPQHF
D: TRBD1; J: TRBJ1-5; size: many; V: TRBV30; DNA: TGTGCCTGGAGTGTCAGGGGGCGCGGGCAGCCCCAGCATTTT; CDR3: CAWSVRGRGQPQHF
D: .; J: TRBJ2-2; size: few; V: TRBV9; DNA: TGTGCCAGCAGCGGACGGCTGGGGACCGGGGAGCTGTTTTTT; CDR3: CASSGRLGTGELFF
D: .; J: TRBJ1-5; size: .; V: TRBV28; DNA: TGTGCCAGCACCTATACGACCAGGGGCCAGCCCCAGCATTTT; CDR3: CASTYTTRGQPQHF
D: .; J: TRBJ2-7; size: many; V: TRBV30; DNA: TGTGCCTGGAGTCCGGGTTGGGAGTACGAGCAGTACTTC; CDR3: CAWSPGWEYEQYF
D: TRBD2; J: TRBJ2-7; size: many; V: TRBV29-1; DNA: TGCAGCGTTGGCCAGCGGGAGAACGAGCAGTACTTC; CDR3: CSVGQRENEQYF
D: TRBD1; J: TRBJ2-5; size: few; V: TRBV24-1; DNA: TGTGCCACCAGTGCGGCAGGGGGCGCCGGGGAGACCCAGTACTTC; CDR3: CATSAAGGAGETQYF
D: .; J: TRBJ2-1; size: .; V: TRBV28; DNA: TGTGTGGCGGGCAGCTACAATGAGCAGTTCTTC; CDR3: CVAGSYNEQFF
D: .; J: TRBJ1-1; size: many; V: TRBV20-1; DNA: TGCAGTGCTAGTTCTCCTAACACTGAAGCTTTCTTT; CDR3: CSASSPNTEAFF
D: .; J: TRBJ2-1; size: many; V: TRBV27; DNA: TGTGCCAGCAGTTTAGAGGGACTTGGAGCAAATGAGCAGTTCTTC; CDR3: CASSLEGLGANEQFF
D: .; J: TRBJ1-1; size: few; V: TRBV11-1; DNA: TGTGCCAGTACCCCCTATGCGCAGCAGAACACTGAAGCTTTCTTT; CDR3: CASTPYAQQNTEAFF
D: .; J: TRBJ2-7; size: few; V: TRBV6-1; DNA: TGTGCCAGCACAGATCCGGGACGTAAAGACGAGCAGTACTTC; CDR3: CASTDPGRKDEQYF
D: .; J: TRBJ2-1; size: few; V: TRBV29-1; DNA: TGCATCAGTGTTCCCCTCCTAGCAGCTAATGAGCAGTTCTTC; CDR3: CISVPLLAANEQFF
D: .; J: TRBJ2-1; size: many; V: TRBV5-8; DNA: TGTGCCAGCAGCTTTTTGGGAGGCACCTACAATGAGCAGTTCTTC; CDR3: CASSFLGGTYNEQFF
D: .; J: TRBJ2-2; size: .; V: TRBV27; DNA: TGTGCCAGCAGTACGAATCTCGGTGGGGAGCTGTTTTTT; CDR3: CASSTNLGGELFF
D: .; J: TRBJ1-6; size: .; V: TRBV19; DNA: TGTGCCAGTAGTCCCTCCGGCGCGCCCCTCCACTTT; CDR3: CASSPSGAPLHF
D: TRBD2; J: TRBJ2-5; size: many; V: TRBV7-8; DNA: TGTGCCAGCAGCCCAAGGACTAGCGTAGAGACCCAGTACTTC; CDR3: CASSPRTSVETQYF
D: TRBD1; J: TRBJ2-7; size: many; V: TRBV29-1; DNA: TGCAGCGTTAGGGACAGGGGGCTTGAGCAGTACTTC; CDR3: CSVRDRGLEQYF
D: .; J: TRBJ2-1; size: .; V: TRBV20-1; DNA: TGCAGTGCTAGAGATTTTCTCGACAATGAGCAGTTCTTC; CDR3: CSARDFLDNEQFF
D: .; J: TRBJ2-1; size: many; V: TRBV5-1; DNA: TGCGCCAGCGGATCCTCCCGCGGGACCCGCTCCTACAATGAGCAGTTCTTC; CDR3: CASGSSRGTRSYNEQFF
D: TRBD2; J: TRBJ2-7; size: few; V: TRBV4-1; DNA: TGCGCCAGCAGCCTAATGGGACTAGCGGGAGGGTACTACGAGCAGTACTTC; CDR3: CASSLMGLAGGYYEQYF
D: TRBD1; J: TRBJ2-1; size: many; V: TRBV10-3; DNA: TGTGCCATCAGCGGGACAGGGAAGGATGAGCAGTTCTTC; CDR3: CAISGTGKDEQFF
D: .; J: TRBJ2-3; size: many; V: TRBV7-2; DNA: TGTGCCAGCAGGGAAACAGATACGCAGTATTTT; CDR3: CASRETDTQYF
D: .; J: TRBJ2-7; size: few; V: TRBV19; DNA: TGTGCCAGTAGTACCCCCGGTCGGGGGCGGGCGGTGAGCGAGCAGTACTTC; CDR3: CASSTPGRGRAVSEQYF
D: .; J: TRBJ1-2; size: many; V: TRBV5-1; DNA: TGCGCCAGCAGGCCTACAGGCGACTATGGCTACACCTTC; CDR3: CASRPTGDYGYTF
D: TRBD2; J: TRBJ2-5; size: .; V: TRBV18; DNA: TGTGCCAGCTCACCTCGGGGGGGGCAAGGAGAGACCCAGTACTTC; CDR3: CASSPRGGQGETQYF
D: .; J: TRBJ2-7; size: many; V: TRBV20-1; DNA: TGCAGTGCTAGAGTGCGCAACTCCTACGAGCAGTACTTC; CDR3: CSARVRNSYEQYF
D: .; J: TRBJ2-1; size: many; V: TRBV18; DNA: TGTGCCAGCTCACCAAGAGGGGCAAATGAGCAGTTCTTC; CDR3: CASSPRGANEQFF
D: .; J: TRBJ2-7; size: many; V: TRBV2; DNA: TGTGCCAGCAGTGAAGGGGGAGTGGGCGAGCAGTACTTC; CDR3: CASSEGGVGEQYF
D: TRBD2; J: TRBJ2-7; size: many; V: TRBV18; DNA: TGTGCCAGCTCGTCGACTAGCGGGACCCCCTACGAGCAGTACTTC; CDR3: CASSSTSGTPYEQYF
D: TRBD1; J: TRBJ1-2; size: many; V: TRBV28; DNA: TGTGCCAGCAGTTTATTAGGGACAGGAACCTATGGCTACACCTTC; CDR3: CASSLLGTGTYGYTF
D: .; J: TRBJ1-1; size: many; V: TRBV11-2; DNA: TGTGCCAGCAGCTCCCGACATGCCTCTGAAGCTTTCTTT; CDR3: CASSSRHASEAFF